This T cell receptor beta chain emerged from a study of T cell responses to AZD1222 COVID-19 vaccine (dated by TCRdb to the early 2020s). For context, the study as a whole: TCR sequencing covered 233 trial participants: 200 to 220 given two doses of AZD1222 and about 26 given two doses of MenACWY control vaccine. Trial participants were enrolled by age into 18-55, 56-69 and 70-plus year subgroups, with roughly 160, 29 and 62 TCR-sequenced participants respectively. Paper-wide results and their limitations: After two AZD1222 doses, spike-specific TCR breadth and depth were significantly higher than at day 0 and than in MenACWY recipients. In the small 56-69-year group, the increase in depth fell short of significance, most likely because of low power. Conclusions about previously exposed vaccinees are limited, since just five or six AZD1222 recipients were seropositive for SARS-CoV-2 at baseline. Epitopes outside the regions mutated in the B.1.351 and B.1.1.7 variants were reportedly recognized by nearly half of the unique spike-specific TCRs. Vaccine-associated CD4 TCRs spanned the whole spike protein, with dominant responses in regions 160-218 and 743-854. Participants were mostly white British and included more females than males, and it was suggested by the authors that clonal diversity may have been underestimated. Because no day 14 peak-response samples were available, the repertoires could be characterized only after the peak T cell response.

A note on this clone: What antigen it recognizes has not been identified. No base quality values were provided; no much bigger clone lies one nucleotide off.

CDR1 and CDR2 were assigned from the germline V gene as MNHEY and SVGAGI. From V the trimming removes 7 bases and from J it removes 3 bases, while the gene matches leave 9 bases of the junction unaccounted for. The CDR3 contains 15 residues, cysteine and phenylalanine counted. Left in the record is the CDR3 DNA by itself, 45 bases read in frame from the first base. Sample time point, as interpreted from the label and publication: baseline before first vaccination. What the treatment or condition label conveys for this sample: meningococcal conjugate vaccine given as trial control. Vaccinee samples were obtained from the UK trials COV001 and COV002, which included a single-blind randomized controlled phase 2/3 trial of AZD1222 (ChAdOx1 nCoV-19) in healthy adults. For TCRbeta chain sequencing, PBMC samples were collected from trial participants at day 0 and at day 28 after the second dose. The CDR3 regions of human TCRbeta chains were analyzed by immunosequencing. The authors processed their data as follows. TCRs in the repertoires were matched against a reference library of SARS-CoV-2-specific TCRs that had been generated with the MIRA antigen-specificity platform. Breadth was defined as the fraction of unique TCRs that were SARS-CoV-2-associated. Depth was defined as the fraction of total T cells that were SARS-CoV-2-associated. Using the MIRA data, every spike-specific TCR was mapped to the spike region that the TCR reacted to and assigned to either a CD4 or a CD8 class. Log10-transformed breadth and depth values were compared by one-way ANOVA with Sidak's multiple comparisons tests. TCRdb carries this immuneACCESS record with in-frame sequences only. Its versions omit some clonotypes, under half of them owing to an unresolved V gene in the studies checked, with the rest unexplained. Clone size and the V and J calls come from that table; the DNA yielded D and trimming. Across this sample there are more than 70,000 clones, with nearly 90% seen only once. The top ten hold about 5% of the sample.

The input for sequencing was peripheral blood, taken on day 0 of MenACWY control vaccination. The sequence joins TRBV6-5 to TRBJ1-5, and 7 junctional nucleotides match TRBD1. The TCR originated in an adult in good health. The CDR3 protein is CASTGGDSVNQPQHF. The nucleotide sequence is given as TGTGCCAGCACAGGGGGTGACAGTGTCAATCAGCCCCAGCATTTT.